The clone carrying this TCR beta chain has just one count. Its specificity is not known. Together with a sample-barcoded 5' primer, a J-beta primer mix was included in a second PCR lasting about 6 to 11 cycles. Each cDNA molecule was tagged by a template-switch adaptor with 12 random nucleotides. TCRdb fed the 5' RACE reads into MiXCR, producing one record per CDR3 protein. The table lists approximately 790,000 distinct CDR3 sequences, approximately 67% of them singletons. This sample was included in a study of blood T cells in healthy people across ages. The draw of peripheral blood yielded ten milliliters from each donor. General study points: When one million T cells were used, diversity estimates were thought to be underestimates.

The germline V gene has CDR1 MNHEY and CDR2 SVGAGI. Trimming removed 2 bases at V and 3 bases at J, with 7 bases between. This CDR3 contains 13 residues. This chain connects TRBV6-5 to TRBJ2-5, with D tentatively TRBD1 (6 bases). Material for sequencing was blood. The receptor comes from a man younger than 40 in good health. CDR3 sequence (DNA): TGTGCCAGCAGTTACCACAGGGAAGAGACCCAGTACTTC. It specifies CASSYHREETQYF.